What follows is one T cell receptor (beta chain) and its context. TCRdb's copy holds only in-frame clones and misses some; the assay was immunoSEQ multiplex PCR. Here the sample spans some 340,000 clones, about 85% being singletons. V was clipped by 5 bases and J by 6 bases, with 23 bases between them. This CDR3 has 17 residues. Per the germline V gene, CDR1 is SGHTA and CDR2 is FQGTGA. The entry originates in a study of cytomegalovirus exposure and HLA in healthy donors. The sample comprised PBMCs. This chain joins TRBV7-3 and TRBJ2-1; a possible D gene is TRBD2 (6 bases). The sequence came from a woman aged 25 to 39 in good health and CMV-seropositive. CDR3 DNA: TGTGCCAGCAGCCCGGTAGGGACTCCTATCAATGGCAATGAGCAGTTCTTC. Its protein is CASSPVGTPINGNEQFF. The variable domain in full, with the rest retrieved from reference TRBV7-3 and TRBJ2-1, is GAGVSQTPSNKVTEKGKYVELRCDPISGHTALYWYRQSLGQGPEFLIYFQGTGAADDSGLPNDRFFAVRPEGSVSTLKIQRTERGDSAVYLCASSPVGTPINGNEQFFGPGTRLTVL.